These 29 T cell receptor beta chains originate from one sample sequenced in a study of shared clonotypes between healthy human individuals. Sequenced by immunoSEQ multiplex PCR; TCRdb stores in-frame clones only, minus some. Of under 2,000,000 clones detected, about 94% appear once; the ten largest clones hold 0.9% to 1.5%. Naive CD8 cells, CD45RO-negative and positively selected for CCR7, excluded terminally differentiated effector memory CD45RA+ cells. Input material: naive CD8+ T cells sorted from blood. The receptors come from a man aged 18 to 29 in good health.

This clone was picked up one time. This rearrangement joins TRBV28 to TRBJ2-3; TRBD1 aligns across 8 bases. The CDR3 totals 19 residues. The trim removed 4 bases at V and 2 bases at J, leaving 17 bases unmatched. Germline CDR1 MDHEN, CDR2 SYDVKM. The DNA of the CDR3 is TGTGCCAGCAGTTCCACCCTCCCACAGGGGGGCGCCCCCACAGATACGCAGTATTTT. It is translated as CASSSTLPQGGAPTDTQYF.

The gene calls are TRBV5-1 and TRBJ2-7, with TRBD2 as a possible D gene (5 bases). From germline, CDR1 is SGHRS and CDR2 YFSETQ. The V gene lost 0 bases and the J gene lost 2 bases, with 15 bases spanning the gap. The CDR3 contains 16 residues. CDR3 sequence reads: CASSLALGERTYEQYF. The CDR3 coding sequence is TGCGCCAGCAGCTTGGCACTCGGGGAGAGGACCTACGAGCAGTACTTC.

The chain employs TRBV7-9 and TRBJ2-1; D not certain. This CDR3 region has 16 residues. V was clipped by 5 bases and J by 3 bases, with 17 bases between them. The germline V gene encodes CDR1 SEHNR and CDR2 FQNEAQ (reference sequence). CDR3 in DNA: TGTGCCAGCAGCCCCCCGGCCTTGAGGTTCTACAATGAGCAGTTCTTC. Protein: CASSPPALRFYNEQFF.

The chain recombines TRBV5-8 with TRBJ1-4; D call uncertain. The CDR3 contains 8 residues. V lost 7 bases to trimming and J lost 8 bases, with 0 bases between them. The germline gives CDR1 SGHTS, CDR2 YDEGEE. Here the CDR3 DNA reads TGTGCCAGCGAAAAACTGTTTTTT. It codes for CASEKLFF.

CDR3 region: CASSSLPGHYEQYF. The CDR3 nucleotides read TGTGCCAGCAGTTCCCTCCCCGGTCACTACGAGCAGTACTTC. The rearrangement links TRBV28 to TRBJ2-7, with no clear D. In germline, CDR1 is MDHEN, CDR2 SYDVKM. The CDR3 is 14 amino acids. V was trimmed by 4 bases and J by 3 bases, leaving 13 bases between them.

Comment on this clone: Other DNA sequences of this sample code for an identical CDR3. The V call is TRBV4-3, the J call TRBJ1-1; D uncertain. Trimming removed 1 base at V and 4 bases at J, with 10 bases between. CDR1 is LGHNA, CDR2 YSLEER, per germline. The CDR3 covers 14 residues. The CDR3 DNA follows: TGCGCCAGCAGCCAAGCTGAAGGTACCACTGAAGCTTTCTTT. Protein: CASSQAEGTTEAFF.

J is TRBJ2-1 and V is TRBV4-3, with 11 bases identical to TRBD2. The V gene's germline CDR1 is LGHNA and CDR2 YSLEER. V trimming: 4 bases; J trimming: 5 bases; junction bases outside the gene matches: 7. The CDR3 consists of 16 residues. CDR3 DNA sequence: TGCGCCAGCAGCCTGTCCGGGACTAGCGGAAACAATGAGCAGTTCTTC. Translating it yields CASSLSGTSGNNEQFF.

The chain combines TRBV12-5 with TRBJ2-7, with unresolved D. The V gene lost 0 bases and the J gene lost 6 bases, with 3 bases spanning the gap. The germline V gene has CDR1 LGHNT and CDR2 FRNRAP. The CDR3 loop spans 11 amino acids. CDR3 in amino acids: CASGLVPEQYF. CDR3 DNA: TGTGCTAGTGGTTTGGTTCCCGAGCAGTACTTC. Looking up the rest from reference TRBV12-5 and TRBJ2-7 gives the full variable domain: DARVTQTPRHKVTEMGQEVTMRCQPILGHNTVFWYRQTMMQGLELLAYFRNRAPLDDSGMPKDRFSAEMPDATLATLKIQPSEPRDSAVYFCASGLVPEQYFGPGTRLTVT.

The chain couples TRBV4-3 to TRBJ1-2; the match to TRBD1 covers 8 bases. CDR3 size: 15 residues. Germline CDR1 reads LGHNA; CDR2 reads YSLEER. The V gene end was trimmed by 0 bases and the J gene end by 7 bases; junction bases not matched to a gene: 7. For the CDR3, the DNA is TGCGCCAGCAGCCAAGATCAGACAGGGGCGGCTGGCTACACCTTC. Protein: CASSQDQTGAAGYTF.

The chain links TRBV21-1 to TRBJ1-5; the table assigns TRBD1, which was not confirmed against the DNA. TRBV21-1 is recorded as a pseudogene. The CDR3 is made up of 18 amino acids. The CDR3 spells CASSPPRDRGISNQPQHF. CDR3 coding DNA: TGTGCCAGCAGCCCTCCCCGGGACAGGGGAATAAGCAATCAGCCCCAGCATTTT.

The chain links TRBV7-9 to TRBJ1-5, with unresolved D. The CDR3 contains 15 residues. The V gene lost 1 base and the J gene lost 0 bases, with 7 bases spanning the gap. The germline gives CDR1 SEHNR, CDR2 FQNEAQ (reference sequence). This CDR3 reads CASSLGFDSNQPQHF. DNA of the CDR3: TGTGCCAGCAGCTTAGGGTTCGATAGCAATCAGCCCCAGCATTTT.

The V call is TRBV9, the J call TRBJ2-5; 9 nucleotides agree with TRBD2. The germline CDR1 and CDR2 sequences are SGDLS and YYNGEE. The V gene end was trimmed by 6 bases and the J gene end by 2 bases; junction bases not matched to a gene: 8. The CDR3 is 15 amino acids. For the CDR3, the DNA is TGTGCCAGCACCCGGGGCGGGGGGGCGCAAGAGACCCAGTACTTC. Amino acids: CASTRGGGAQETQYF.

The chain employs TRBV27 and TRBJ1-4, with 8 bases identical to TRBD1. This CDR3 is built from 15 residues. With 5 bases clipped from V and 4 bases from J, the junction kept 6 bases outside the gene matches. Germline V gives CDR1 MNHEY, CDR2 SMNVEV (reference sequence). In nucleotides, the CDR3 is TGTGCCAGCAGTGCTCGACAGGGGCTTAATGAAAAACTGTTTTTT. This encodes CASSARQGLNEKLFF.

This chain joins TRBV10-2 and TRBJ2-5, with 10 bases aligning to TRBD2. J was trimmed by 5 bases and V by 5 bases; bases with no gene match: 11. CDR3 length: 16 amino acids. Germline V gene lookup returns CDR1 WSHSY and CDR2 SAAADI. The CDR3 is CASSNELAGRGETQYF. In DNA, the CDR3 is TGCGCCAGCAGTAACGAACTAGCGGGGAGGGGGGAGACCCAGTACTTC.

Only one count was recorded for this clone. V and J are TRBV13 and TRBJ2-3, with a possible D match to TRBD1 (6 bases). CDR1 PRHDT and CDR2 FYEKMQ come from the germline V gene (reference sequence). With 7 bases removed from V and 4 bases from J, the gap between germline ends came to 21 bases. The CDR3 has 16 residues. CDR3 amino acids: CASTLLQGPLADTQYF. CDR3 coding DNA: TGTGCCAGCACCCTGCTACAGGGTCCCCTCGCAGATACGCAGTATTTT.

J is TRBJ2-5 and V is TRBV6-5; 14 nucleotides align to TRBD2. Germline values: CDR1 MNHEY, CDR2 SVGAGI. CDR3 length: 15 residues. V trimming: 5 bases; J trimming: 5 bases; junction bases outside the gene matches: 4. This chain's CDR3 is CASSATSGGGETQYF. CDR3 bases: TGTGCCAGCAGTGCGACTAGCGGGGGGGGCGAGACCCAGTACTTC.

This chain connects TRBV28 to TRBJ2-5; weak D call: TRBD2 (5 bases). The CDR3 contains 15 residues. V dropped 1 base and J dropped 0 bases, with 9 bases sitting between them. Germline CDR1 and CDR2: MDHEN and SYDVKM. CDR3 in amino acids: CASSLFSGNQETQYF. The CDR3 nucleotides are TGTGCCAGCAGTTTATTCTCCGGGAACCAAGAGACCCAGTACTTC.

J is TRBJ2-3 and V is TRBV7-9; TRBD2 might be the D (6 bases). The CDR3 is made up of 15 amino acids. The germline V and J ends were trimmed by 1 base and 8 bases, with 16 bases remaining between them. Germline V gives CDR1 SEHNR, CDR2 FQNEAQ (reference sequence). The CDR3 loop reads CASSLEASSGLTQYF. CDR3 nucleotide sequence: TGTGCCAGCAGCTTAGAGGCCAGTTCGGGACTTACGCAGTATTTT.

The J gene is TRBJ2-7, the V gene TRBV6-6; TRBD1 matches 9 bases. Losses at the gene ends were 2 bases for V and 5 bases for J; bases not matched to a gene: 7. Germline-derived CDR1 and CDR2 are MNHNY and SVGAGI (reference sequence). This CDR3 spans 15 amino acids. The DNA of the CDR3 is TGTGCCAGCAGTTACGCAACAGGGGGCGAGAACGAGCAGTACTTC. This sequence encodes CASSYATGGENEQYF.

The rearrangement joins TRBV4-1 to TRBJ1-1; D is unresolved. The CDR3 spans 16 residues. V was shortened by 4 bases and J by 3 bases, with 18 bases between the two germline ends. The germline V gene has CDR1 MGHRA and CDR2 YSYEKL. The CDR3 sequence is CASSPEGFGVDTEAFF. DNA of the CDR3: TGCGCCAGCAGCCCCGAGGGTTTTGGTGTGGACACTGAAGCTTTCTTT.

The CDR3 sequence is CASSPLGGGAETQYF. The CDR3, as DNA: TGTGCCAGCAGTCCCCTGGGGGGGGGCGCGGAGACCCAGTACTTC. The chain uses TRBV6-5 and TRBJ2-5, with a weak D call TRBD2 (7 bases). Germline CDR1 reads MNHEY; CDR2 reads SVGAGI. The V end was cut by 5 bases, the J end by 5 bases, with 18 bases between. This CDR3 has 15 amino acids.

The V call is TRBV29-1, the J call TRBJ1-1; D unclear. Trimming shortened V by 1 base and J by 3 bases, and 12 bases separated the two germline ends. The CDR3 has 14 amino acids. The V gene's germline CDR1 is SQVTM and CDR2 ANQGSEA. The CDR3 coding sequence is TGCAGCGTTGAAGGTCGCGACGGATACACTGAAGCTTTCTTT. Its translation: CSVEGRDGYTEAFF.

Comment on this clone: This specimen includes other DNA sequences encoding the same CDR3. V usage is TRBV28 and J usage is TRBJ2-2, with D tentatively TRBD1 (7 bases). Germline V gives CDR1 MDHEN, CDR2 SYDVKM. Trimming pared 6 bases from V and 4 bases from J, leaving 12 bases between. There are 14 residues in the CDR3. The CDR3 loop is CASSFQGGTGELFF. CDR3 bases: TGTGCCAGCAGCTTCCAGGGGGGCACCGGGGAGCTGTTTTTT.

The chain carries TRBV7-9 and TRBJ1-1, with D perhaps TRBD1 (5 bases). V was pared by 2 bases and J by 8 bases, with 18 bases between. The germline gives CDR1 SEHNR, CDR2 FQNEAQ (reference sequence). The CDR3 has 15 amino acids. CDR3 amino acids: CASSLLGGYIGEAFF. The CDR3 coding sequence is TGTGCCAGCAGCTTACTGGGGGGTTACATCGGGGAAGCTTTCTTT.

CDR3 in amino acids: CASSLLAGGIHPPGTDTQYF. The CDR3 DNA follows: TGTGCCAGCAGTCTACTAGCGGGGGGGATACACCCTCCCGGCACAGATACGCAGTATTTT. The chain combines TRBV28 with TRBJ2-3, with TRBD2 identical over 13 bases. This CDR3 is 20 amino acids long. Trimming at V came to 5 bases and at J to 1 base, leaving 15 bases not matched to a gene. Germline-derived CDR1 and CDR2 are MDHEN and SYDVKM.

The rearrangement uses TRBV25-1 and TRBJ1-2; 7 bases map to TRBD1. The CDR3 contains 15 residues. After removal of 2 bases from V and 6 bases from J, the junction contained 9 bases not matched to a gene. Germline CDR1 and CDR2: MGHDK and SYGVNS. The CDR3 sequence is CASSERFGTADGYTF. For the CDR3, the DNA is TGTGCCAGCAGTGAAAGGTTTGGGACAGCCGATGGCTACACCTTC.

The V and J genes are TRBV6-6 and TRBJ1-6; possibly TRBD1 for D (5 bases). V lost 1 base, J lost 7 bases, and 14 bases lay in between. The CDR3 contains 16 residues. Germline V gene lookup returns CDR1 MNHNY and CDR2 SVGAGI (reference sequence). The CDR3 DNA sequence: TGTGCCAGCAGTTACTACCCTCTGTCAGGGAATTCACCCCTCCACTTT. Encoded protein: CASSYYPLSGNSPLHF.

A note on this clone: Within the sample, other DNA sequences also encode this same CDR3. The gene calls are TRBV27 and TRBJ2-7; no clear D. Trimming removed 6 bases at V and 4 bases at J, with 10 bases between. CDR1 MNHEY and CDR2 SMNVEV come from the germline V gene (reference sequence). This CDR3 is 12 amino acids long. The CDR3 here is CASSSGRYEQYF. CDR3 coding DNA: TGTGCCAGCAGCTCTGGCCGTTACGAGCAGTACTTC.

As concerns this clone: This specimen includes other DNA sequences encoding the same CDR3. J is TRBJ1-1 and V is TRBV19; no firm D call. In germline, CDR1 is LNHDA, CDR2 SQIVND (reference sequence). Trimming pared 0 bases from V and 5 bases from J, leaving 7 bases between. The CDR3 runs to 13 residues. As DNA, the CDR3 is TGTGCCAGTAGTATAGATTTAGAGACTGAAGCTTTCTTT. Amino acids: CASSIDLETEAFF. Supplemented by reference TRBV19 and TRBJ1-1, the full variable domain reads DGGITQSPKYLFRKEGQNVTLSCEQNLNHDAMYWYRQDPGQGLRLIYYSQIVNDFQKGDIAEGYSVSREKKESFPLTVTSAQKNPTAFYLCASSIDLETEAFFGQGTRLTVV.